One sample yielded the 31 T cell receptor beta chains listed below, sequenced in a study of blood T cell repertoires in COVID-19 (dated by TCRdb to 2018 to 2020). The method behind the library was the immunoSEQ multiplex PCR assay. TCRdb obtained this table from immuneACCESS and retained in-frame rearrangements with V and J assigned. These tables miss some clones; where compared with another copy, unresolved V genes account for less than half of the shortfall, and the remainder is unexplained. The sample data list roughly 15,000 clones, and about 90% of these were observed just once. The top ten constitute about 4.1% of the sample. Sequenced: peripheral blood. Source of these receptors: a man between 60 and 75 years old with active COVID-19.

The chain has TRBV7-9 and TRBJ2-1; 9 nucleotides match TRBD2. The CDR3 spans 14 residues. CDR1 SEHNR and CDR2 FQNEAQ come from the germline V gene (reference sequence). V shed 5 bases and J 5 bases; nucleotides not matched to a gene: 4. CDR3 in DNA: TGTGCCAGCAGCGTCAGCGGGGGGAACAATGAGCAGTTCTTC. As protein: CASSVSGGNNEQFF.

The genes are TRBV6-5 and TRBJ2-4, with TRBD1 matching 9 bases. The CDR3 has 14 residues. After removal of 6 bases from V and 5 bases from J, the junction contained 5 bases not matched to a gene. CDR1 and CDR2 from the germline V gene are MNHEY and SVGAGI. CDR3 in DNA: TGTGCCAGCAGGTTACAGGGGGCGGAAAACATTCAGTACTTC. It is translated as CASRLQGAENIQYF.

This clone was observed a few times. The chain uses TRBV5-1 and TRBJ2-7, with D possibly matching TRBD2 (6 bases). CDR1 is SGHRS, CDR2 YFSETQ, per germline. The CDR3 is 17 amino acids. V shed 0 bases and J shed 0 bases, with 16 bases lying between them. For the CDR3, the DNA is TGCGCCAGCAGCTTGGTTCGGGCGGGGATGAGCTCCTACGAGCAGTACTTC. This gives the protein CASSLVRAGMSSYEQYF.

The genes are TRBV3-1 (or the pseudogene TRBV3-2) and TRBJ2-5, with D perhaps matching TRBD1 (6 bases). The V gene's germline CDR1 is LGHDT and CDR2 YNNKEL (reference sequence). With 3 bases removed from V and 5 bases from J, the gap between germline ends came to 13 bases. This CDR3 spans 14 amino acids. This CDR3 reads CASSQTGPGETQYF. The CDR3 DNA reads TGTGCCAGCAGCCAGACAGGTCCCGGGGAGACCCAGTACTTC.

For the CDR3, the DNA is TGTGCCAGCAGTTACTCTCGGACAGGCCTTCAGCCCCAGCATTTT. This translates into CASSYSRTGLQPQHF. This sequence joins TRBV6-5 and TRBJ1-5; 7 bases line up with TRBD1. This CDR3 has 15 residues. V was pared by 0 bases and J by 6 bases, with 5 bases of the junction left unmatched. Per germline, CDR1 MNHEY and CDR2 SVGAGI.

The chain has TRBV5-1 and TRBJ1-4, with 8 bases lining up with TRBD1. Germline values: CDR1 SGHRS, CDR2 YFSETQ. V shed 4 bases and J 2 bases; nucleotides not matched to a gene: 7. The CDR3 length is 16 residues. CDR3: CASSPQGATTNEKLFF. DNA of the CDR3: TGCGCCAGCAGCCCCCAGGGGGCTACGACTAATGAAAAACTGTTTTTT.

This clone was seen a handful of times. V is TRBV27 and J is TRBJ2-4; tentatively, D is TRBD2 (7 bases). The CDR3 runs 16 residues. The germline gives CDR1 MNHEY, CDR2 SMNVEV (reference sequence). Trimming removed 8 bases from V and 9 bases from J, with 26 bases in between. The CDR3 sequence is CASSKGVLGGRGIQYF. CDR3 nucleotide sequence: TGTGCCAGCTCCAAAGGGGTCCTGGGGGGGCGAGGCATTCAGTACTTC.

This chain joins TRBV5-4 and TRBJ1-4; TRBD1 matches at 9 bases. The ends lost 4 bases at V and 8 bases at J; junction bases unmatched: 9. CDR1 and CDR2 (germline): SGHNT, YYREEE (reference sequence). The CDR3 has 15 amino acids. The CDR3 is CASSHETGGEEKLFF. The DNA for the CDR3 is TGTGCCAGCAGCCACGAGACAGGGGGTGAAGAAAAACTGTTTTTT.

By proportion, this clone is medium-sized. The chain carries TRBV18 and TRBJ2-2; D not resolved. Trimming pared 1 base from V and 4 bases from J, leaving 10 bases between. In germline, CDR1 is KGHSH, CDR2 LQKENI. This CDR3 contains 15 residues. The DNA of the CDR3 is TGTGCCAGCTCACCACGGCTAGTGGGCACCGGGGAGCTGTTTTTT. Residues: CASSPRLVGTGELFF.

In its sample, this clone was seen once. This chain uses TRBV25-1 with TRBJ1-1, with D possibly matching TRBD1 (6 bases). V lost 3 bases, J lost 8 bases, and 16 bases lay in between. This CDR3 region has 14 residues. Germline CDR1 reads MGHDK; CDR2 reads SYGVNS. The CDR3 sequence: CASSETGRSGEAFF. Here the CDR3 DNA reads TGTGCCAGCAGTGAGACAGGTCGTTCGGGAGAAGCTTTCTTT.

The chain employs TRBV9 and TRBJ2-3; the match to TRBD2 covers 8 bases. The CDR3 loop spans 17 amino acids. Germline lookup yields CDR1 SGDLS and CDR2 YYNGEE. V gave up 0 bases and J gave up 3 bases; unmatched junction bases: 9. CDR3 residues: CASSVGVLAGLTDTQYF. In DNA, the CDR3 is TGTGCCAGCAGCGTAGGAGTTCTAGCGGGTCTGACAGATACGCAGTATTTT. Drawing the rest from reference TRBV9 and TRBJ2-3, the complete variable domain is DSGVTQTPKHLITATGQRVTLRCSPRSGDLSVYWYQQSLDQGLQFLIQYYNGEERAKGNILERFSAQQFPDLHSELNLSSLELGDSALYFCASSVGVLAGLTDTQYFGPGTRLTVL.

The chain uses TRBV24-1 and TRBJ2-3; 11 bases map to TRBD2. The V gene's germline CDR1 is KGHDR and CDR2 SFDVKD. The CDR3 has 15 residues. V was clipped by 9 bases and J by 5 bases; unmatched bases: 9. This CDR3 is CATGLAGGSVDTQYF. Here the CDR3 DNA reads TGTGCCACCGGGTTAGCGGGGGGGTCTGTAGATACGCAGTATTTT.

The gene calls are TRBV27 and TRBJ2-5, with TRBD1 identical over 7 bases. The J segment lost 1 base and the V segment lost 2 bases, leaving 4 bases of the junction unmatched. Per germline, CDR1 MNHEY and CDR2 SMNVEV (reference sequence). The CDR3 sequence is 15 residues long. Written as DNA, the CDR3 is TGTGCCAGCAGTTTAGGTTCAGGGGGCCAAGAGACCCAGTACTTC. Encoded protein: CASSLGSGGQETQYF.

The chain joins TRBV10-1 to TRBJ1-1; maybe TRBD1 (5 bases). V was shortened by 0 bases and J by 4 bases, with 12 bases between the two germline ends. CDR1 and CDR2 (germline): WNHNN, SYGVQD (reference sequence). The CDR3 runs 15 residues. The CDR3 DNA sequence: TGCGCCAGCAGTGAGTCGACTAGGGGCCGCACTGAAGCTTTCTTT. This codes for CASSESTRGRTEAFF.

The chain recombines TRBV7-8 with TRBJ1-3; no definite D call. The V end was cut by 5 bases, the J end by 0 bases, with 8 bases between. CDR3 length: 14 amino acids. The V gene's germline CDR1 is SGHVS and CDR2 FQNEAQ. For the CDR3, the DNA is TGTGCCAGCAGCCACCGCGGCTCTGGAAACACCATATATTTT. Protein: CASSHRGSGNTIYF.

V usage is TRBV4-1 and J usage is TRBJ1-4; maybe TRBD1 (6 bases). This CDR3 has 16 residues. The ends were cut back, 7 bases at V and 7 bases at J, with 22 bases in the middle. Germline V CDR1 and CDR2: MGHRA, YSYEKL. The CDR3 sequence: CASTVDRSLWSEKLFF. CDR3 sequence (DNA): TGCGCCAGCACCGTCGACAGGAGTCTATGGAGTGAAAAACTGTTTTTT.

The chain has TRBV5-1 and TRBJ2-5, with D possibly being TRBD2 (5 bases). V was clipped by 7 bases and J by 4 bases, with 17 bases between them. The CDR3 sequence is 14 residues long. Germline V gene sequence: CDR1 SGHRS, CDR2 YFSETQ. The CDR3 protein is CASRERPLLETQYF. CDR3 coding DNA: TGCGCCAGCCGCGAGCGGCCGCTGTTAGAGACCCAGTACTTC.

This rearrangement joins TRBV29-1 to TRBJ2-5; maybe TRBD2 (7 bases). CDR1 and CDR2 (germline): SQVTM, ANQGSEA. V lost 7 bases and J lost 1, with 22 bases in between. This CDR3 is built from 16 residues. CDR3 nucleotide sequence: TGCAGCGCATCTTGGGGGCGGGGGACCCTCCAAGAGACCCAGTACTTC. It codes for CSASWGRGTLQETQYF.

Comment on this clone: This same CDR3 is encoded by further DNA sequences in the sample. The chain uses TRBV27 and TRBJ2-7, with a weak D call TRBD2 (6 bases). This CDR3 has 13 residues. Trimming pared 5 bases from V and 2 bases from J, leaving 10 bases between. Per the germline V gene, CDR1 is MNHEY and CDR2 is SMNVEV (reference sequence). CDR3 sequence (DNA): TGTGCCAGCAGTCTAGCGCAGACCTACGAGCAGTACTTC. It codes for CASSLAQTYEQYF.

This clone was found a few times. The V and J genes are TRBV4-1 and TRBJ1-3, with unresolved D. The germline V gene has CDR1 MGHRA and CDR2 YSYEKL. V was shortened by 0 bases and J by 4 bases, with 7 bases between the two germline ends. The CDR3 is 14 residues long. This chain's CDR3 is CASSQERSGNTIYF. CDR3 nucleotides: TGCGCCAGCAGCCAAGAGAGGTCCGGAAACACCATATATTTT.

V usage is TRBV5-4 and J usage is TRBJ2-4; TRBD1 matches at 7 bases. This CDR3 is built from 15 residues. J lost 7 bases, V lost 4 bases, and 11 bases had no gene match. Germline assignment: CDR1 SGHNT and CDR2 YYREEE (reference sequence). In DNA, the CDR3 is TGTGCCAGCAGCACAACAGGGGCCGTGGGGAACATTCAGTACTTC. As protein: CASSTTGAVGNIQYF.

V is TRBV14 and J is TRBJ2-5, with D maybe TRBD2 (7 bases). Trimming removed 4 bases at V and 5 bases at J, with 17 bases between. Germline V gives CDR1 SGHDN, CDR2 FVKESK. The CDR3 spans 15 residues. The chain's CDR3 is CASSLEGGRLETQYF. The CDR3 DNA sequence: TGTGCCAGCAGCCTCGAGGGGGGGCGCCTGGAGACCCAGTACTTC.

The chain joins TRBV4-1 to TRBJ2-5; D gene uncertain. V shed 0 bases and J shed 0 bases, with 5 bases lying between them. This CDR3 contains 14 residues. Germline CDR1 is MGHRA and CDR2 is YSYEKL. The CDR3 DNA sequence: TGCGCCAGCAGCCAAGACAGGTACCAAGAGACCCAGTACTTC. Encoded protein: CASSQDRYQETQYF.

The chain links TRBV19 to TRBJ2-3; TRBD1 matches 9 bases. V lost 5 bases to trimming and J lost 2 bases; unmatched junction nucleotides: 5. The CDR3 spans 15 residues. Germline lookup yields CDR1 LNHDA and CDR2 SQIVND (reference sequence). In nucleotides, the CDR3 is TGTGCCAGTAGTTTTAGGACAGGGGACACAGATACGCAGTATTTT. Encoded protein: CASSFRTGDTDTQYF.

The chain carries TRBV7-9 and TRBJ2-1; 11 bases fit TRBD2. The CDR3 contains 16 residues. V lost 5 bases and J lost 2; bases outside the gene matches: 5. Germline V CDR1 and CDR2: SEHNR, FQNEAQ (reference sequence). CDR3 sequence reads: CASSNLSGGAYNEQFF. The CDR3 nucleotides are TGTGCCAGCAGCAACCTTAGCGGGGGGGCCTACAATGAGCAGTTCTTC.

The chain employs TRBV5-4 and TRBJ2-3; 9 nucleotides align to TRBD1. The CDR3 consists of 15 residues. Trimming took 3 bases from V and 2 from J; bases not matched to a gene: 4. Germline V gene data show CDR1 as SGHNT and CDR2 as YYREEE (reference sequence). The CDR3 loop is CASSSGTGLTDTQYF. The DNA for the CDR3 is TGTGCCAGCAGCTCGGGGACAGGGCTCACAGATACGCAGTATTTT. Full variable domain (missing parts from reference TRBV5-4 and TRBJ2-3): ETGVTQSPTHLIKTRGQQVTLRCSSQSGHNTVSWYQQALGQGPQFIFQYYREEENGRGNFPPRFSGLQFPNYSSELNVNALELDDSALYLCASSSGTGLTDTQYFGPGTRLTVL.

V and J are TRBV7-2 and TRBJ1-2, with D perhaps matching TRBD1 (5 bases). The ends were cut back, 1 base at V and 7 bases at J, with 10 bases in the middle. In germline, CDR1 is SGHTA, CDR2 FQGNSA. CDR3 size: 13 residues. The CDR3 protein is CASSLGQGFGYTF. The CDR3, as DNA: TGTGCCAGCAGCTTAGGCCAGGGCTTTGGCTACACCTTC.

The V and J genes are TRBV5-1 and TRBJ2-5, with D perhaps matching TRBD2 (5 bases). This CDR3 has 14 residues. Trimming pared 0 bases from V and 5 bases from J, leaving 11 bases between. CDR1 SGHRS and CDR2 YFSETQ come from the germline V gene. The CDR3 sequence is CASSLGAGLETQYF. The CDR3 nucleotides are TGCGCCAGCAGCTTGGGTGCAGGACTCGAGACCCAGTACTTC. The entire variable domain, with the rest obtained from reference TRBV5-1 and TRBJ2-5, is as follows: KAGVTQTPRYLIKTRGQQVTLSCSPISGHRSVSWYQQTPGQGLQFLFEYFSETQRNKGNFPGRFSGRQFSNSRSEMNVSTLELGDSALYLCASSLGAGLETQYFGPGTRLLVL.

This sequence joins TRBV6-5 and TRBJ2-7; maybe TRBD2 (5 bases). V was pared by 7 bases and J by 3 bases, with 16 bases between. The CDR3 spans 14 residues. Germline V gives CDR1 MNHEY, CDR2 SVGAGI. The CDR3 protein is CASNGRTGFYEQYF. CDR3 bases: TGTGCCAGCAACGGGCGGACGGGGTTCTACGAGCAGTACTTC.

This chain links TRBV11-2 with TRBJ2-3; D not resolved. Germline V gene data show CDR1 as SGHAT and CDR2 as FQNNGV. V lost 0 bases and J lost 4, with 5 bases in between. The CDR3 covers 13 residues. The CDR3 protein is CASSLDPSDTQYF. The CDR3 DNA reads TGTGCCAGCAGCTTAGACCCCTCAGATACGCAGTATTTT.

The gene calls are TRBV29-1 and TRBJ1-2, with D perhaps TRBD1 (5 bases). The CDR3 length is 13 residues. Germline V lookup: CDR1 SQVTM, CDR2 ANQGSEA. V lost 2 bases, J lost 8 bases, and 15 bases lay in between. CDR3 region: CSVEYTGGVGYTF. The CDR3 DNA reads TGCAGCGTTGAATATACGGGGGGTGTGGGCTACACCTTC. Together with reference TRBV29-1 and TRBJ1-2, the CDR3 gives the full variable domain: SAVISQKPSRDICQRGTSLTIQCQVDSQVTMMFWYRQQPGQSLTLIATANQGSEATYESGFVIDKFPISRPNLTFSTLTVSNMSPEDSSIYLCSVEYTGGVGYTFGSGTRLTVV.